The text below deals with one T cell receptor beta chain. CDR3 length equals 14 residues. Trimming took 4 bases from V and 16 from J; bases not matched to a gene: 10. The V gene's germline CDR1 is MNHEY and CDR2 SVGAGI. The sample comes from a study of blood T cell repertoires in COVID-19. Study-level background: Samples of COVID-19 (acute and convalescent) were obtained from the United States, Italy and Spain. Sources were T cells, B-cell-depleted T cells, or PBMCs; the material itself was cDNA or gDNA.

Original handling: Amplification with reference gene primers provided the estimates of nucleated cell counts. The table came from immunoSEQ multiplex PCR; TCRdb's copy has only in-frame clones and leaves some out. The DNA was the basis for D and trimming; V, J and clone size are from that table. The sample records about 280,000 clones, 87% being singletons. The chain links TRBV6-5 to TRBJ1-4; 12 nucleotides agree with TRBD1. What was sequenced was peripheral blood. The sequence came from a woman between 50 and 59 years old who had recovered from COVID-19. The CDR3 DNA is TGTGCCAGCAGTTGGGACAGGGGGCGACCCAATAGGTTTTTT. Translated: CASSWDRGRPNRFF.